The 18 T cell receptor beta chains reported below all come from one sample, sequenced in a study of T cells in Graves' hyperthyroidism and ophthalmopathy. Amplification of TCR beta CDR3 regions was performed using RNA transcripts as template. Researchers ran a first-round RT-PCR on the TCR CDR3 using the HTBI primer set. TCRdb independently ran MiXCR on the multiplex PCR reads; one entry per CDR3 protein. Here the sample spans about 210,000 distinct CDR3 sequences, roughly 18% being singletons. The sequencing sample was made of blood. These receptors were taken from a man in his fifties with Graves' hyperthyroidism.

At least ten counts were recorded for this clonotype. The rearrangement links TRBV5-1 to TRBJ2-7; D is unresolved. CDR1 and CDR2 from the germline V gene are SGHRS and YFSETQ. The V end was cut by 0 bases, the J end by 0 bases, with 7 bases between. CDR3 length: 14 residues. CDR3 in amino acids: CASSLVGSSYEQYF. The CDR3 DNA is TGCGCCAGCAGCTTGGTGGGCAGCTCCTACGAGCAGTACTTC.

In its sample, this clonotype was seen a few times. A junction end diverges from the germline sequence, so it may reflect a read error. The V gene is TRBV20-1, the J gene TRBJ2-3; 13 bases are shared with TRBD2. CDR3 size: 15 residues. Per germline, CDR1 DFQATT and CDR2 SNEGSKA (reference sequence). Here the CDR3 reads CSAPGLAGRTYTQYF. The CDR3 DNA sequence: TGCAGTGCGCCGGGACTAGCGGGACGCACATATACGCAGTATTTT.

The J gene is TRBJ2-1, the V gene TRBV11-2; 9 bases are a match to TRBD2. Germline loops: CDR1 SGHAT, CDR2 FQNNGV. After removal of 1 base from V and 4 bases from J, the junction contained 2 bases not matched to a gene. The CDR3 contains 15 residues. As DNA, the CDR3 is TGTGCCAGCAGCTTAGCTAGCGGGAAATACAATGAGCAGTTCTTC. This gives the protein CASSLASGKYNEQFF.

This clonotype was observed at least ten times. The chain links TRBV28 to TRBJ1-6, with 7 positions matching TRBD1. Unmatched junction bases numbered 5, after V lost 6 bases and J lost 6 bases. The germline V gene has CDR1 MDHEN and CDR2 SYDVKM. There are 14 residues in the CDR3. The CDR3 DNA follows: TGTGCCAGCAGCCGGGACAGCGTTAATTCACCCCTCCACTTT. It translates to CASSRDSVNSPLHF.

V and J are TRBV5-5 and TRBJ2-1; 11 nucleotides match TRBD1. CDR1 and CDR2 from the germline V gene are SGHKS and YYEKEE (reference sequence). There are 15 residues in the CDR3. Unmatched junction bases numbered 14, after V lost 6 bases and J lost 12 bases. CDR3 loop: CASTGIGTGGHRQFF. The CDR3 DNA sequence: TGTGCCAGCACGGGAATCGGGACAGGGGGACATCGGCAGTTCTTC.

There are a few counts of this clonotype. J is TRBJ1-3 and V is TRBV11-3; D call uncertain. Per germline, CDR1 SGHNT and CDR2 YENEEA. This CDR3 is 17 amino acids long. V was clipped by 3 bases and J by 4 bases, with 19 bases between them. The CDR3 protein is CASSFRPVRIEGNTIYF. The CDR3, as DNA: TGTGCCAGCAGCTTCCGTCCCGTTAGGATTGAAGGAAACACCATATATTTT. Supplemented by reference TRBV11-3 and TRBJ1-3, the full variable domain reads EAGVVQSPRYKIIEKKQPVAFWCNPISGHNTLYWYLQNLGQGPELLIRYENEEAVDDSQLPKDRFSAERLKGVDSTLKIQPAELGDSAVYLCASSFRPVRIEGNTIYFGEGSWLTVV.

A remark on this clonotype: An end of the junction does not agree with germline; a read error may underlie this. The J gene is TRBJ2-5, the V gene TRBV7-7; D gene ambiguous. The CDR3 spans 13 residues. Germline V gene data show CDR1 as SSHAT and CDR2 as FNYEAQ (reference sequence). The CDR3 bases are TGTGCTAGCAGCGACCCCAGCCAGGAGACCCAGTACTTC. Its translation: CASSDPSQETQYF.

As to this clonotype: Given a much more abundant clone one base away, this may be a read error. V and J are TRBV20-1 and TRBJ2-2, with D possibly TRBD1 on 7 matching bases. The CDR3 is 15 amino acids. Germline-derived CDR1 and CDR2 are DFQATT and SNEGSKA (reference sequence). CDR3 bases: TGCAGTGCTAGAGCCCCGACAGGGTACCACGGGGGGCTGTTTTTT. Its protein product is CSARAPTGYHGGLFF.

This clonotype has ten or more counts. In DNA form, the CDR3 reads TGTGCCAGCAGTTACCTCGGGACTCCCCATTTGGGGTACGAGCAGTACTTC. Its translation: CASSYLGTPHLGYEQYF. This chain connects TRBV6-5 to TRBJ2-7, with TRBD2 as a possible D gene (6 bases). The CDR3 has 17 residues. CDR1 and CDR2 (germline): MNHEY, SVGAGI. The V end lost 2 bases, the J end lost 4 bases, and 21 bases lay between the germline ends.

This clonotype was recorded at least ten times. V and J are TRBV7-2 and TRBJ1-1; 12 nucleotides align to TRBD1. J was trimmed by 4 bases and V by 3 bases; bases with no gene match: 9. The germline V gene encodes CDR1 SGHTA and CDR2 FQGNSA. There are 17 residues in the CDR3. The CDR3 spells CASSFSPGQGASTEAFF. The DNA for the CDR3 is TGTGCCAGCAGCTTCTCCCCGGGACAGGGGGCGAGCACTGAAGCTTTCTTT.

This chain joins TRBV4-1 and TRBJ2-7; 11 bases are a match to TRBD2. The V gene's germline CDR1 is MGHRA and CDR2 YSYEKL. The CDR3 has 17 amino acids. The V segment lost 1 base and the J segment 4 bases; nucleotides outside the gene matches: 9. This chain's CDR3 is CASSQVTLGLAGYEQYF. CDR3 DNA: TGCGCCAGCAGCCAAGTGACGCTTGGACTAGCGGGTTACGAGCAGTACTTC.

This chain uses TRBV19 with TRBJ1-1, with a weak D call TRBD1 (6 bases). The V end lost 4 bases, the J end lost 6 bases, and 12 bases lay between the germline ends. Germline V CDR1 and CDR2: LNHDA, SQIVND (reference sequence). CDR3 size: 13 residues. CDR3 amino acids: CASSTTGTPEAFF. Here the CDR3 DNA reads TGTGCCAGTAGTACTACCGGGACACCTGAAGCTTTCTTT.

Worth noting for this clonotype: Just one base apart from a much larger clone, this may be a read error. The gene calls are TRBV18 and TRBJ2-5, with 9 bases aligning to TRBD1. The CDR3 consists of 17 residues. Germline CDR1 is KGHSH and CDR2 is LQKENI. The CDR3 DNA is TGTACCAGCTCCCGCGGGTTACAGGGGGCGAGTGGAGAGACCCAGTACTTC. Encoded protein: CTSSRGLQGASGETQYF.

The sample holds a few counts of this clonotype. This chain connects TRBV5-1 to TRBJ2-7; 8 nucleotides align to TRBD2. Germline V gene lookup returns CDR1 SGHRS and CDR2 YFSETQ. This CDR3 is built from 14 residues. Trimming took 2 bases from V and 3 from J; bases not matched to a gene: 4. The CDR3 reads CASSLCGGNYEQYF. CDR3 in DNA: TGCGCCAGCAGCTTATGCGGGGGGAACTACGAGCAGTACTTC.

This clonotype was recorded at least ten times. This chain connects TRBV14 to TRBJ2-3, with 8 bases aligning to TRBD2. Trimming took 3 bases from V and 1 from J; bases not matched to a gene: 3. The CDR3 sequence is 15 residues long. From germline, CDR1 is SGHDN and CDR2 FVKESK. CDR3 DNA sequence: TGTGCCAGCAGCCAGAAGACTAGCGGCACAGATACGCAGTATTTT. Encoded protein: CASSQKTSGTDTQYF.

There are many counts of this clonotype. This sequence joins TRBV2 and TRBJ1-2; 8 bases align to TRBD1. Germline V gene sequence: CDR1 SNHLY, CDR2 FYNNEI. The V and J ends lost 7 bases and 7 bases, in that order; junction bases with no gene match: 8. The CDR3 sequence is 13 residues long. The CDR3 loop reads CASTRTGNGGYTF. Here the CDR3 DNA reads TGTGCCAGCACCAGGACAGGGAATGGTGGCTACACCTTC.

This clonotype was picked up a small number of times. The chain carries TRBV20-1 and TRBJ2-1; D ambiguous. Germline lookup yields CDR1 DFQATT and CDR2 SNEGSKA (reference sequence). CDR3 size: 13 residues. Trimming took 3 bases from V and 8 from J, leaving 14 bases between them. The CDR3 loop is CSASDGEVDEQFF. The CDR3 DNA reads as TGCAGTGCTAGTGATGGCGAGGTCGATGAGCAGTTCTTC.

This clonotype was recorded a few times. V and J are TRBV6-1 and TRBJ2-3, with D tentatively TRBD2 (7 bases). Germline CDR1 and CDR2: MNHNS and SASEGT. This CDR3 comprises 13 residues. Trimming took 11 bases from V and 6 from J, leaving 18 bases between them. The CDR3 sequence: CASKAGALDTQYF. CDR3 coding DNA: TGTGCCTCCAAGGCGGGGGCACTTGATACGCAGTATTTT.